This TCR beta chain came from a study of monozygotic twins with inflammatory bowel disease. Germline V CDR1 and CDR2: SGHDN, FVKESK. CDR3 length: 14 residues. TCRdb re-called the 5' RACE reads, yielding one record per CDR3 amino acid sequence without DNA. This table lists tens of thousands of distinct CDR3 sequences. V usage is TRBV14 and J usage is TRBJ2-2; the TCRdb call, TRBD1, lacks DNA for checking. Input material: blood. This TCR was sampled from a human donor with ulcerative colitis or Crohn's disease, or a healthy co-twin of an affected twin (not recorded which). CDR3 sequence: CASTQGGTTGELFF.